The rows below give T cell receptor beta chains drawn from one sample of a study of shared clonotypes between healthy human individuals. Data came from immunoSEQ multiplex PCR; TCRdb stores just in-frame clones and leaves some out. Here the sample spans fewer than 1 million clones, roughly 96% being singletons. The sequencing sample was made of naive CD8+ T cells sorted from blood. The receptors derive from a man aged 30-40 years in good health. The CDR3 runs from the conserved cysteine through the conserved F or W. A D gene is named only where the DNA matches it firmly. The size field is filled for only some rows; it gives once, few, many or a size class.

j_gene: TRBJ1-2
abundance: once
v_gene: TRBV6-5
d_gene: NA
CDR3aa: CASSPGASNYGYTF
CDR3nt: TGTGCCAGCAGCCCAGGGGCGTCTAACTATGGCTACACCTTC

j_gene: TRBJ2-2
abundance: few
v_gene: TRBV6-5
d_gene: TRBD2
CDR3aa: CASRREKTGELFF
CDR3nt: TGTGCCAGCAGGCGGGAGAAAACCGGGGAGCTGTTTTTT

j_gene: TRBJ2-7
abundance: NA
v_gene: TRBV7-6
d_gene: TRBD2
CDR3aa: CASSLGLAGYEQYF
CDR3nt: TGTGCCAGCAGCTTAGGACTAGCGGGTTACGAGCAGTACTTC

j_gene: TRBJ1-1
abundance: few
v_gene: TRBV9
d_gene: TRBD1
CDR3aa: CASSPRRQGTDLNTEAFF
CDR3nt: TGTGCCAGCAGCCCCCGAAGACAGGGTACGGACTTGAACACTGAAGCTTTCTTT

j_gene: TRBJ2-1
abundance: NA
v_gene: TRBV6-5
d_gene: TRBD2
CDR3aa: CASSPPWGGNNEQFF
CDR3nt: TGTGCCAGCAGTCCACCCTGGGGGGGGAACAATGAGCAGTTCTTC

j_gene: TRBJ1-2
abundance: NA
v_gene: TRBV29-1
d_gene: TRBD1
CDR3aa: CSAKTGYGYTF
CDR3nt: TGCAGCGCTAAGACAGGGTATGGCTACACCTTC

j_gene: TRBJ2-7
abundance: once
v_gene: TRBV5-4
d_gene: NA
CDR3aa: CASSFGDPPEQYF
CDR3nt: TGTGCCAGCAGCTTTGGGGACCCGCCCGAGCAGTACTTC

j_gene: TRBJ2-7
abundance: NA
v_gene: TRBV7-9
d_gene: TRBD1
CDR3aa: CASSFRDSLYEQYF
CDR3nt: TGTGCCAGCAGCTTCCGGGACAGCCTCTACGAGCAGTACTTC

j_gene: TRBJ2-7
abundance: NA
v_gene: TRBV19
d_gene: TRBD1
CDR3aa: CASSIDDRAWNEQYF
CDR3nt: TGTGCCAGTAGTATCGATGACAGGGCTTGGAACGAGCAGTACTTC

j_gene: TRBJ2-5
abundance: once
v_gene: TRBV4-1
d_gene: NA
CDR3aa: CASSQDMGNQETQYF
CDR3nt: TGCGCCAGCAGCCAAGATATGGGCAACCAAGAGACCCAGTACTTC

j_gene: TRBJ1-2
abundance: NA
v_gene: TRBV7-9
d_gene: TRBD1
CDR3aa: CASSSREYRGEDGYTF
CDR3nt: TGTGCCAGCAGCTCAAGGGAATACAGGGGAGAGGATGGCTACACCTTC

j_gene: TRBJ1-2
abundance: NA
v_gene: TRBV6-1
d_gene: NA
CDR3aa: CASSYPGRRDYGYTF
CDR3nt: TGTGCCAGCAGCTATCCGGGACGAAGGGACTATGGCTACACCTTC

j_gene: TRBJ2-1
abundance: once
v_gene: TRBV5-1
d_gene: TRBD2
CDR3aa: CASSLGGVAGGRNEQFF
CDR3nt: TGCGCCAGCAGCTTGGGGGGAGTAGCGGGAGGGCGGAATGAGCAGTTCTTC

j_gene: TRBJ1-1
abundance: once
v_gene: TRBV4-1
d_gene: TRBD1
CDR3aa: CASSGDRGLSNTEAFF
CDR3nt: TGCGCCAGCAGCGGGGACAGGGGGCTTTCGAACACTGAAGCTTTCTTT